This TCR beta chain was captured by sequencing in a study of identical twins. All donors comprised healthy Caucasians. The sample holds many counts of this clonotype. Its antigen is currently unknown. Study results and limitations: Out-of-frame TCR alpha sharing in monozygotic twins exceeded recombination model predictions.

Trimming at V came to 5 bases and at J to 2 bases, leaving 7 bases not matched to a gene. This CDR3 has 15 residues. The germline gives CDR1 SGHRS, CDR2 YFSETQ. Template switching supplied a universal primer site; unique molecular identifiers were carried on the cDNA. TCRdb fed the 5' RACE reads into MiXCR, producing one record per CDR3 protein. This table holds hundreds of thousands of distinct CDR3 sequences, 7.5% found once. Separately, the same data were catalogued under a study of yellow fever vaccine responses in identical twins.

The sequenced sample consisted of memory (CD45RO+) T cells sorted from blood. The receptor's source is a woman younger than 35 in good health. This chain links TRBV5-1 with TRBJ2-7; 10 positions match TRBD2. CDR3 residues: CASRVGTSGTYEQYF. In nucleotides, the CDR3 is TGCGCCAGCAGAGTAGGAACTAGCGGGACCTACGAGCAGTACTTC. The full variable domain, its missing parts supplied by reference TRBV5-1 and TRBJ2-7, is KAGVTQTPRYLIKTRGQQVTLSCSPISGHRSVSWYQQTPGQGLQFLFEYFSETQRNKGNFPGRFSGRQFSNSRSEMNVSTLELGDSALYLCASRVGTSGTYEQYFGPGTRLTVT.